What follows are 16 T cell receptor beta chains derived from one specimen sequenced in a study of CD8+CD57+ T cells in acquired aplastic anemia (dated by TCRdb to the late 2010s). For sequencing, an Illumina HiSeq 2000 was employed. Genomic DNA served as template for TCR beta VDJ combination and CDR3 sequence profiling. The public reads were quality trimmed at Q25 with fastp and then assembled into clones with MiXCR by TCRdb, keeping productive beta chains. Under each unique CDR3 protein, matching rows form one entry showing the most common genes and DNA. The sample table holds hundreds of thousands of distinct CDR3 sequences, of which about two thirds were seen once. The ten largest clonotypes hold 4% of the sample. Input material: sorted CD4+, CD8+, or CD8+CD57+ T cells (not recorded which) from PBMCs. The receptors shown here come from a human donor in good health, serving as a control.

The chain uses TRBV7-8 and TRBJ1-2; maybe TRBD1 (5 bases). Trimming stripped 6 bases from V and 4 bases from J, with 27 bases between. The CDR3 covers 18 residues. Looked up from germline, CDR1 is SGHVS and CDR2 is FQNEAQ. The CDR3 sequence is CASSPTTEDNEQFYGYTF. The CDR3 region has the DNA TGTGCCAGCAGTCCCACGACAGAGGACAATGAGCAGTTCTATGGCTACACCTTC.

This chain joins TRBV7-9 and TRBJ1-6; 8 bases fit TRBD1. The J segment lost 13 bases and the V segment lost 4 bases, leaving 12 bases of the junction unmatched. The CDR3 totals 15 residues. Per the germline V gene, CDR1 is SEHNR and CDR2 is FQNEAQ (reference sequence). CDR3 residues: CASSSRRQGISPLHF. Written as DNA, the CDR3 is TGTGCCAGCAGCTCACGGAGACAGGGGATTTCGCCCCTCCACTTT.

The chain is built from TRBV7-2 and TRBJ1-2; 12 bases fit TRBD1. The V gene's germline CDR1 is SGHTA and CDR2 FQGNSA. V shed 4 bases, J shed 8 bases, and the junction held 8 bases outside the gene matches. This CDR3 has 15 residues. CDR3 region: CASSWGTGGEEGYTF. CDR3 in DNA: TGTGCCAGCAGCTGGGGGACAGGGGGCGAGGAAGGCTACACCTTC.

This clonotype turned up a few times. The chain uses TRBV19 and TRBJ1-2, with a weak D call TRBD1 (6 bases). The CDR3 totals 13 residues. CDR1 LNHDA and CDR2 SQIVND come from the germline V gene (reference sequence). V shed 5 bases and J shed 2 bases, with 9 bases lying between them. The CDR3 region is CASSPQGNYGYTF. The CDR3 region has the DNA TGTGCCAGTAGTCCGCAGGGGAACTATGGCTACACCTTC.

This clonotype was seen just once. This clone may be a read error of a much larger clone one base away. The J gene is TRBJ2-4, the V gene TRBV20-1; D unclear. This CDR3 is built from 17 residues. Germline CDR1 reads DFQATT; CDR2 reads SNEGSKA (reference sequence). The chain's CDR3 is CSAGDLQSPGAKNIQYF. The CDR3 region has the DNA TGCAGTGCTGGAGACTTACAGTCCCCTGGTGCCAAAAACATTCAGTACTTC.

This clonotype has at least ten counts. The rearrangement joins TRBV4-2 to TRBJ2-6; D is tentatively TRBD1 or TRBD2 (5 bases each). This CDR3 has 19 amino acids. Germline CDR1 is LGHNA and CDR2 is YNFKEQ. Trimming removed 3 bases from V and 2 bases from J, with 20 bases in between. CDR3 residues: CASSQTLVIGTPGANVLTF. The DNA for the CDR3 is TGTGCCAGCAGCCAGACCCTCGTGATCGGGACCCCTGGGGCCAACGTCCTGACTTTC.

The gene calls are TRBV10-3 and TRBJ1-2; no definite D call. This CDR3 spans 15 amino acids. The germline gives CDR1 ENHRY, CDR2 SYGVKD. V lost 0 bases and J 3 bases, leaving 11 bases between the germline ends. CDR3 protein: CAISESHLGDYGYTF. CDR3 DNA: TGTGCCATCAGTGAGTCTCACCTCGGGGACTATGGCTACACCTTC.

This clonotype was recorded only once. In this CDR3 the conserved last residue, phenylalanine or tryptophan, is missing, so a read error is likely. J is TRBJ1-5 and V is TRBV2, with D uncertain. Germline CDR1 is SNHLY and CDR2 is FYNNEI. The CDR3 contains 15 residues. Trimming shortened V by 5 bases and J by 10 bases, and 21 bases separated the two germline ends. The CDR3 sequence is CASSPLAQPDHPQHS. The CDR3 nucleotides are TGTGCCAGCAGTCCACTCGCACAGCCCGACCACCCCCAGCATTCT.

V is TRBV5-1 and J is TRBJ2-2; D gene uncertain. The germline CDR1 and CDR2 sequences are SGHRS and YFSETQ. CDR3 length: 15 amino acids. Trimming removed 3 bases from V and 6 bases from J, with 15 bases in between. The CDR3 DNA is TGCGCCAGCAGCTCCCAGGCTGAGGTTCCCGGGGAGCTGTTTTTT. Encoded protein: CASSSQAEVPGELFF.

Note on this clonotype: At one of its ends the junction is not consistent with the germline gene, which may arise from a read error. The chain links TRBV7-7 to TRBJ2-7, with D possibly matching TRBD2 (6 bases). The CDR3 is 13 residues long. The germline CDR1 and CDR2 sequences are SSHAT and FNYEAQ (reference sequence). The CDR3 here is CASSLGGVDEQYF. The CDR3 DNA reads TGTGCTAGCAGCTTAGGAGGGGTTGACGAGCAGTACTTC.

This clonotype was detected only once. This rearrangement joins TRBV7-6 to TRBJ1-2, with 10 bases that match TRBD1. Germline V gene data show CDR1 as SGHVS and CDR2 as FNYEAQ. V was pared by 5 bases and J by 3 bases, with 9 bases of the junction left unmatched. The CDR3 is 16 amino acids. CDR3 in DNA: TGTGCCAGCAGCACAGGTAGGGGGACAGGGGACTATGGCTACACCTTC. This codes for CASSTGRGTGDYGYTF.

This clonotype was detected many times. The chain is built from TRBV5-1 and TRBJ1-1; unclear D gene. Per germline, CDR1 SGHRS and CDR2 YFSETQ. V lost 7 bases and J lost 2, with 9 bases in between. This CDR3 contains 12 residues. CDR3 loop: CASRTANTEAFF. The CDR3 DNA is TGCGCCAGCCGCACGGCTAACACTGAAGCTTTCTTT.

There are many counts of this clonotype. The rearrangement uses TRBV7-3 and TRBJ1-6; D gene unclear. Trimming took 3 bases from V and 5 from J, leaving 5 bases between them. Germline CDR1 reads SGHTA; CDR2 reads FQGTGA. This CDR3 is built from 13 residues. The CDR3 region has the DNA TGTGCCAGCAGCTTGGATGATAATTCACCCCTCCACTTT. This codes for CASSLDDNSPLHF.

The chain links TRBV7-9 to TRBJ2-3; 8 nucleotides match TRBD2. The CDR3 is made up of 17 amino acids. Germline CDR1 is SEHNR and CDR2 is FQNEAQ (reference sequence). Germline trimming cut 5 bases from V and 11 bases from J; bases unmatched to any gene: 21. This CDR3 reads CASSGTGGLPSYNEQYF. The CDR3 DNA reads as TGTGCCAGCAGCGGGACGGGGGGGCTCCCCTCCTACAATGAGCAGTATTTT.

The rearrangement uses TRBV7-8 and TRBJ1-1, with D possibly being TRBD1 (5 bases). The V gene lost 1 base and the J gene lost 2 bases, with 11 bases spanning the gap. The CDR3 is 15 residues long. Germline V gene lookup returns CDR1 SGHVS and CDR2 FQNEAQ. The CDR3: CASSLDGGGNTEAFF. CDR3 DNA sequence: TGTGCCAGCAGCTTAGATGGGGGGGGAAACACTGAAGCTTTCTTT. Variable domain in full (rest from reference TRBV7-8 and TRBJ1-1): GAGVSQSPRYKVAKRGQDVALRCDPISGHVSLFWYQQALGQGPEFLTYFQNEAQLDKSGLPSDRFFAERPEGSVSTLKIQRTQQEDSAVYLCASSLDGGGNTEAFFGQGTRLTVV.

The chain has TRBV29-1 and TRBJ1-1; D is unclear. Trimming cost V 5 bases and J 14 bases, with 24 bases left between them. The CDR3 loop spans 13 amino acids. CDR1 and CDR2 from the germline V gene are SQVTM and ANQGSEA. CDR3 region: CSVSQHGQEKQFF. Here the CDR3 DNA reads TGCAGCGTTAGTCAACATGGGCAAGAGAAACAGTTCTTT.